This record covers a single T cell receptor beta chain. Antigen unknown. Measured with immunoSEQ multiplex PCR; TCRdb has only the in-frame clones, and not every one. Counted here are more than 40,000 clones, around nine tenths occurring once; the ten biggest clones make up roughly 4.4%. The data stem from a study of OX40 agonist ivuxolimab in advanced cancers. As for the study in general: The group had a mean age of around 60 years, ranged from about 20 to 79, and was less than 85% male.

Study findings and constraints: Blood T cells, both CD4+ and CD8+, expanded clonally by week 6 at 0.1 to 3.0 mg/kg. CD8+ T cells were the subset that, on average, had more expanded clones than CD4+.

The CDR3 runs 15 residues. The source is an adult with an advanced solid tumor such as melanoma, head and neck, liver or kidney cancer. The starting material was CD4+ or CD8+ T cells sorted from blood, obtained in a trial of the OX40 agonist ivuxolimab. The rearrangement uses TRBV7-5 and TRBJ2-3; the table's D gene call, TRBD2, was not cross checked with the DNA. TRBV7-5 is marked as a pseudogene. Written as DNA, the CDR3 is TGTGCCAGCAGCTTTGCGGTTTTGGACCGGGGTACGCAGTATTTT. This sequence encodes CASSFAVLDRGTQYF.